These T cell receptor beta chains were read from a single sample in a study of T-cell memory formation after mild COVID-19. TCRdb independently ran MiXCR on the 5' RACE reads; one entry per CDR3 protein. The repertoire holds roughly 130,000 distinct CDR3 sequences, with about 16% as singletons. The specimen was PBMCs or a T cell subset sorted from them (not recorded which). Receptors originate from an adult woman who had mild COVID-19 (a few samples of this study predate the infection). Cell type and time point are not known. Each CDR3 is given with its conserved first and last residue. A D gene is named only where the DNA matches it firmly. Rows give clone size only sometimes, using once, few, many, or a class for an expanded clone.

CDR3 protein | CDR3 DNA | CDR3 length | V gene | clone size | D gene | J gene
CASSPIQKDYEQYF | TGTGCCAGCAGCCCGATACAGAAGGACTACGAGCAGTACTTC | 14 | TRBV7-6 | few | NA | TRBJ2-7
CASSLEAAGAGETQYF | TGTGCCAGCAGCTTAGAAGCGGCGGGAGCCGGGGAGACCCAGTACTTC | 16 | TRBV7-9 | few | TRBD2 | TRBJ2-5
CASQGESYEQYF | TGTGCCAGTCAAGGGGAGTCCTACGAGCAGTACTTC | 12 | TRBV12-3/TRBV12-4 | NA | NA | TRBJ2-7
CSARDTGGAKNIQYF | TGCAGTGCTAGAGATACCGGGGGAGCCAAAAACATTCAGTACTTC | 15 | TRBV20-1 | NA | NA | TRBJ2-4
CSVEGVATPSTDTQYF | TGCAGCGTTGAAGGGGTAGCGACCCCTAGCACAGATACGCAGTATTTT | 16 | TRBV29-1 | NA | NA | TRBJ2-3
CASSLQNTEAFF | TGCGCCAGCAGCTTACAGAACACTGAAGCTTTCTTT | 12 | TRBV5-1 | NA | NA | TRBJ1-1
CASSSARVGTEAFF | TGTGCCAGCAGTTCAGCCAGGGTAGGGACTGAAGCTTTCTTT | 14 | TRBV12-3/TRBV12-4 | NA | NA | TRBJ1-1
CASSPRRGTRPDTQYF | TGTGCCAGCAGCCCCAGGAGGGGTACCCGCCCAGATACGCAGTATTTT | 16 | TRBV9 | NA | NA | TRBJ2-3
CASSPATGNYNEQFF | TGTGCCAGCAGCCCGGCGACAGGGAACTACAATGAGCAGTTCTTC | 15 | TRBV11-1 | few | TRBD1 | TRBJ2-1
CASGLAGDSTDTQYF | TGTGCCAGCGGACTAGCGGGGGATAGCACAGATACGCAGTATTTT | 15 | TRBV19 | few | TRBD2 | TRBJ2-3
CASSQDPRGGSLRGATDTQYF | TGTGCCAGCAGCCAAGATCCCCGGGGGGGGAGTTTGCGGGGGGCCACAGATACGCAGTATTTT | 21 | TRBV4-2 | NA | TRBD2 | TRBJ2-3
CAIGEETQYF | TGTGCCATCGGGGAAGAGACCCAGTACTTC | 10 | TRBV10-3 | NA | NA | TRBJ2-5
CASSLARWDSQETQYF | TGTGCCAGCAGCTTAGCGCGTTGGGACAGCCAAGAGACCCAGTACTTC | 16 | TRBV7-9 | NA | TRBD1 | TRBJ2-5
CASSPRDVGLNEQFF | TGTGCCAGCAGCCCGAGGGACGTGGGCCTCAATGAGCAGTTCTTC | 15 | TRBV7-2 | few | NA | TRBJ2-1
CASSLEGQVTPYEQYF | TGCGCCAGCAGCTTGGAGGGGCAGGTGACCCCCTACGAGCAGTACTTC | 16 | TRBV5-1 | NA | NA | TRBJ2-7
CASSQVSLSGRGADTQYF | TGCGCCAGCAGCCAAGTTAGTCTAAGCGGGAGAGGAGCGGATACGCAGTATTTT | 18 | TRBV4-3 | few | TRBD2 | TRBJ2-3
CALTRQGAYEQYF | TGTGCACTCACCCGACAGGGGGCCTACGAGCAGTACTTC | 13 | TRBV6-1 | NA | TRBD1 | TRBJ2-7
CASRSGSWTGELFF | TGTGCCAGCCGAAGCGGGAGCTGGACCGGGGAGCTGTTTTTT | 14 | TRBV27 | NA | TRBD2 | TRBJ2-2
CASSLGVRQSYEQYF | TGTGCCAGCAGCTTAGGTGTCAGGCAGAGCTACGAGCAGTACTTC | 15 | TRBV7-9 | NA | NA | TRBJ2-7
CASSQGRGTENSPLHF | TGCGCCAGCAGCCAAGGCAGGGGGACAGAGAATTCACCCCTCCACTTT | 16 | TRBV4-3 | NA | TRBD1 | TRBJ1-6
CASSQVTADTQYF | TGTGCCAGCAGCCAAGTAACTGCGGATACGCAGTATTTT | 13 | TRBV3-1 | NA | NA | TRBJ2-3
CASSLFRPEQYF | TGCGCCAGCAGTTTATTTAGACCCGAGCAGTACTTC | 12 | TRBV23-1 | few | NA | TRBJ2-7
CASRPRVVDSYGYTF | TGTGCCAGCAGACCCAGGGTCGTGGATAGCTATGGCTACACCTTC | 15 | TRBV27 | many | NA | TRBJ1-2
CASSSRAGVNDEQYF | TGTGCCAGCAGCTCTCGAGCGGGAGTCAACGACGAGCAGTACTTC | 15 | TRBV7-6 | NA | TRBD2 | TRBJ2-7
CASSQVLAGRYEQFF | TGTGCCAGCAGCCAAGTACTAGCGGGGAGGTATGAGCAGTTCTTC | 15 | TRBV3-1 | few | TRBD2 | TRBJ2-1
CASSFLEDNEQFF | TGTGCCAGCAGTTTCTTGGAGGACAATGAGCAGTTCTTC | 13 | TRBV27 | few | NA | TRBJ2-1
CASSDLRLAGTETQYF | TGTGCCAGCAGTGACCTTAGACTAGCGGGGACAGAGACCCAGTACTTC | 16 | TRBV6-5 | few | TRBD2 | TRBJ2-5
CASSLAGFSNQPQHF | TGCGCCAGCAGTTTGGCTGGGTTTAGCAATCAGCCCCAGCATTTT | 15 | TRBV4-1 | few | NA | TRBJ1-5
CASSPWTATQETQYF | TGTGCCAGCAGTCCTTGGACAGCGACGCAAGAGACCCAGTACTTC | 15 | TRBV27 | NA | NA | TRBJ2-5
CASSPRGGVNTEAFF | TGTGCCAGCTCACCCCGCGGGGGGGTGAACACTGAAGCTTTCTTT | 15 | TRBV18 | NA | NA | TRBJ1-1
CASSITGVNTGELFF | TGTGCCAGTAGTATTACGGGAGTAAACACCGGGGAGCTGTTTTTT | 15 | TRBV19 | few | NA | TRBJ2-2
CASSEEQGVSYEQYF | TGTGCCAGCAGTGAGGAGCAGGGGGTTTCCTACGAGCAGTACTTC | 15 | TRBV5-4 | few | TRBD1 | TRBJ2-7
CASSPTTGLGGTDTQYF | TGTGCCAGCAGTCCTACTACTGGACTAGGAGGCACAGATACGCAGTATTTT | 17 | TRBV4-2 | NA | TRBD2 | TRBJ2-3
CASSPGQGDVETQYF | TGTGCCAGCAGTCCCGGACAGGGGGACGTTGAGACCCAGTACTTC | 15 | TRBV6-4 | NA | TRBD1 | TRBJ2-5
CASSRQGNNEQFF | TGTGCCAGCAGCCGGCAGGGGAACAATGAGCAGTTCTTC | 13 | TRBV3-1 | NA | NA | TRBJ2-1
CASSLKGRDTEAFF | TGTGCCAGCAGCTTAAAAGGAAGGGACACTGAAGCTTTCTTT | 14 | TRBV11-2 | many | NA | TRBJ1-1
CASSRDSNTGELFF | TGTGCCAGCAGCCGGGACTCCAACACCGGGGAGCTGTTTTTT | 14 | TRBV5-6 | few | NA | TRBJ2-2
CASPDIMNAEAFF | TGTGCCAGCCCAGATATTATGAACGCTGAAGCTTTCTTT | 13 | TRBV2 | NA | NA | TRBJ1-1
CASSTGLAAAHEQYF | TGCGCCAGCAGCACGGGACTAGCAGCGGCCCACGAGCAGTACTTC | 15 | TRBV5-1 | NA | TRBD2 | TRBJ2-7
CASSLGFGYEQYF | TGTGCCAGCAGCTTGGGCTTCGGGTACGAGCAGTACTTC | 13 | TRBV5-6 | few | NA | TRBJ2-7
CSVAEEGVTGELFF | TGCAGCGTTGCTGAAGAGGGGGTCACCGGGGAGCTGTTTTTT | 14 | TRBV29-1 | many | NA | TRBJ2-2
CASSLAVGTDNEQFF | TGTGCTAGCAGCTTAGCCGTAGGGACTGATAATGAGCAGTTCTTC | 15 | TRBV7-7 | NA | NA | TRBJ2-1
CASGLVGGSSYEQYF | TGTGCTAGTGGTTTGGTGGGGGGCAGCTCCTACGAGCAGTACTTC | 15 | TRBV12-5 | NA | NA | TRBJ2-7
CSAHRMGLQYLNTEAFF | TGCAGTGCGCATCGTATGGGGCTGCAGTATTTGAACACTGAAGCTTTCTTT | 17 | TRBV20-1 | few | NA | TRBJ1-1
CASSLAGGADYGYTF | TGCGCCAGCAGCTTGGCTGGGGGCGCGGACTATGGCTACACCTTC | 15 | TRBV5-1 | few | NA | TRBJ1-2
CAWSGDSNQPQHF | TGTGCCTGGAGCGGCGATAGCAATCAGCCCCAGCATTTT | 13 | TRBV30 | NA | NA | TRBJ1-5
CASSVGPGSTYEQYF | TGTGCCAGCAGCGTCGGCCCAGGGAGCACCTACGAGCAGTACTTC | 15 | TRBV9 | few | NA | TRBJ2-7
CAWSGSGEQFF | TGTGCCTGGAGTGGAAGCGGTGAGCAGTTCTTC | 11 | TRBV30 | NA | NA | TRBJ2-1
CASSFWTDGTEQYF | TGTGCCAGCAGCTTTTGGACAGACGGGACCGAGCAGTACTTC | 14 | TRBV7-6 | NA | NA | TRBJ2-7
CASSLEDREGDTGELFF | TGTGCCAGCAGCCTAGAGGACAGGGAGGGTGACACCGGGGAGCTGTTTTTT | 17 | TRBV4-2 | few | NA | TRBJ2-2
CATSLQGQTQYF | TGTGCCACCAGCCTACAGGGACAAACGCAGTATTTT | 12 | TRBV24-1 | NA | NA | TRBJ2-3
CASSLAGSGGVGNQPQHF | TGTGCCAGCAGCTTAGCAGGGAGCGGAGGGGTCGGGAATCAGCCCCAGCATTTT | 18 | TRBV7-9 | few | NA | TRBJ1-5
CASSVVASGGYNTGELFF | TGTGCCAGCAGCGTAGTGGCTAGCGGGGGCTATAACACCGGGGAGCTGTTTTTT | 18 | TRBV9 | NA | TRBD2 | TRBJ2-2
CASSPRALAEGNEQFF | TGTGCCAGCAGCCCTAGGGCGCTAGCGGAAGGGAATGAGCAGTTCTTC | 16 | TRBV9 | NA | TRBD2 | TRBJ2-1
CASSESRGPSSYEQYF | TGTGCCAGCAGTGAATCCCGGGGCCCGAGCTCCTACGAGCAGTACTTC | 16 | TRBV25-1 | NA | NA | TRBJ2-7
CASSQVEGVGELFF | TGCGCCAGCAGCCAAGTTGAGGGAGTCGGGGAGCTGTTTTTT | 14 | TRBV4-3 | NA | NA | TRBJ2-2
CACKGGDGPYEQYF | TGTGCCTGTAAGGGGGGAGACGGGCCCTACGAGCAGTACTTC | 14 | TRBV30 | NA | NA | TRBJ2-7